The table lists the clone carrying this T cell receptor beta chain with many counts. Antigen specificity is unknown. These data belong to a study of breast tumors, draining lymph nodes, adjacent tissues. Study observations and caveats: Compared with basal-like, luminal-like tumors shared significantly more repertoire with nontumor tissue. Tumor repertoires ranked between lymph nodes and nontumor tissue in diversity, with V and J gene preferences. Data fit most tumor T cells coming from lymph node, expanding in tumor.

Axillary draining lymph nodes of breast cancer patients supplied the node samples. The CDR3 totals 16 residues. V shed 5 bases and J shed 9 bases, with 20 bases lying between them. CDR1 and CDR2 (germline): SGHTA, FQGNSA. Each CDR3 protein is one row after TCRdb ran MiXCR on the multiplex PCR reads. The table shows roughly 220,000 distinct CDR3 sequences, with under 40% occurring only once. Specimen: axillary lymph node tissue. This TCR was sampled from a female donor with breast cancer. Some clones in this sample may be carry-over from other donors' samples. V gene TRBV7-2 combines with J gene TRBJ1-6; no firm D call. The CDR3 reads CASSPEGSAALSPLHF. DNA of the CDR3: TGTGCCAGCAGCCCAGAAGGATCTGCGGCCCTTTCACCCCTCCACTTT.